This T cell receptor (beta chain) was found in a study of Graves' ophthalmopathy and Graves' hyperthyroidism. Notes on the study in general: Discrimination between ophthalmopathy and stable hyperthyroidism by a 13-signature model showed about 85% sensitivity and less than 84% specificity.

Germline CDR1 reads DFQATT; CDR2 reads SNEGSKA (reference sequence). The CDR3 extends over 14 amino acids. About this clonotype itself: Its antigen is as yet unknown.

Beta-chain TCR CDR3 regions were amplified from RNA transcripts. Second-round multiplex PCR followed a first-round RT-PCR using HTBI primers. Each CDR3 protein is one row after TCRdb ran MiXCR on the multiplex PCR reads. Found here are some 250,000 distinct CDR3 sequences, about 47% of them singletons; the top ten hold around half. What was sequenced was peripheral blood. This TCR was recovered from an adult man with Graves' ophthalmopathy. The rearrangement joins TRBV20-1 to TRBJ2-7; 10 bases are shared with TRBD2. The end of the DNA is better explained by TRBJ2-5, so the J call may be wrong. CDR3 amino acids: CSASGGGFQETQYF. For the CDR3, the DNA is TGCAGTGCCAGCGGGGGGGGGTTCCAAGAGACCCAGTACTTC.